This T cell receptor beta chain was profiled in a study of tumor-infiltrating lymphocytes in primary liver carcinoma. Scientists recovered RNA and DNA together from roughly 20-30 mg of unsorted bulk tissue. From 500 ng of total RNA, TCR beta-specific cDNA was reverse-transcribed using a constant-region primer. ARM-PCR, slightly modified, supplied the TCR beta libraries through three nested multiplex PCR rounds. TRBV1-TRBV30 forward primers and a C-beta reverse primer were used in the first two PCR rounds, which each ran for ten to eleven cycles. Via MiXCR, TCRdb re-called the multiplex PCR reads, giving one row per CDR3 protein. The sample holds 120,000 or so distinct CDR3 sequences, around two thirds seen once. This clonotype showed up just a few times. A much more abundant neighbour one base away suggests this may be a read error. The CDR3 runs 13 residues.

This chain uses TRBV12-3 or TRBV12-4 with TRBJ2-1; TRBD1 is a possible D gene (5 bases). Sequenced input: liver tumor tissue from sampling region 1. Documented subset: tumor region T1, superior pole. This TCR derives from a woman aged 60 to 75 with primary liver carcinoma and hepatitis B virus infection. The CDR3 nucleotides are TGTGCCAGCACGCAGGGATCCTACAATGGGCAGTTCTTC. Translated: CASTQGSYNGQFF.